This entry lists 21 T cell receptor beta chains sequenced from one sample in a study of vaccination and CD4 T cells after COVID-19 (dated by TCRdb to 2022 to 2024). The label giving this sample's treatment or condition can be read as: roughly 10-day PBMC culture with coronavirus spike peptide pools or control peptides (ViraFEST assay). Receptor amplification or capture employed PCR. TCRdb names Illumina iSeq 100 as the instrument used. At the Johns Hopkins FTIC core, DNA from the cultured CD4+ T cells underwent TCR sequencing with the Oncomine TCR Beta short-read assay. TCRdb trimmed the raw reads at Q25, called clones with MiXCR and kept productive beta chains. Rows are combined by CDR3 protein, so each entry shows the most common genes and DNA. The sample yields more than 13,000 distinct CDR3 sequences; approximately 30% were counted once. Of the sample, 15% to 20% falls within the top ten clones.

Their target antigens are unknown. The material sequenced was cultured CD4+ T cells from blood. The source is a human donor with COVID-19.

The chain links TRBV11-1 to TRBJ2-5; D is uncertain. Deletions cut 4 bases from V and 7 bases from J, with 13 bases between. CDR1 is SGHAT, CDR2 FQDESV, per germline (reference sequence). CDR3 length: 13 residues. The CDR3 spells CASSYTRMGTQYF. The CDR3 DNA sequence: TGTGCCAGCAGCTACACTCGCATGGGGACCCAGTACTTC.

This clonotype was found a few times. The CDR3 DNA reads TGCAGTGCTAGAGATCCGATGTTGAACACTGAAGCTTTCTTT. It is translated as CSARDPMLNTEAFF. V gene TRBV20-1 combines with J gene TRBJ1-1; D call uncertain. V lost 0 bases to trimming and J lost 0 bases, with 8 bases between them. This CDR3 contains 14 residues. Germline V lookup: CDR1 DFQATT, CDR2 SNEGSKA (reference sequence).

By sample fraction, this clonotype is large. The chain combines TRBV15 with TRBJ1-2; D not certain. Germline V CDR1 and CDR2: LNHNV, YYDKDF (reference sequence). Trimming removed 0 bases from V and 8 bases from J, with 16 bases in between. The CDR3 runs to 15 residues. The CDR3 DNA reads TGTGCCACCAGCAGAGATCATGAAGGGCGAGGGGGCTACACCTTC. Translating gives CATSRDHEGRGGYTF.

A few counts support this clonotype. The chain uses TRBV20-1 and TRBJ1-1, with D possibly matching TRBD1 (6 bases). V dropped 0 bases and J dropped 1 base, with 12 bases sitting between them. This CDR3 has 15 amino acids. The germline CDR1 and CDR2 sequences are DFQATT and SNEGSKA (reference sequence). This CDR3 is CSARDLQGWNTEAFF. The CDR3 DNA follows: TGCAGTGCTAGAGATCTGCAGGGGTGGAACACTGAAGCTTTCTTT.

This clonotype has just a few counts. V and J are TRBV6-1 and TRBJ1-6; 8 bases align to TRBD1. Germline V gene lookup returns CDR1 MNHNS and CDR2 SASEGT. V lost 4 bases to trimming and J lost 7 bases; unmatched junction nucleotides: 6. This CDR3 region has 15 residues. The CDR3 sequence is CASSGTGNLNSPLHF. CDR3 coding DNA: TGTGCCAGCAGTGGGACAGGGAATCTAAATTCACCCCTCCACTTT.

The CDR3 DNA reads as TGTGCCAGCAGTCCCGGACAGGGTCGGCAGTACTTC. Protein product: CASSPGQGRQYF. The chain uses TRBV6-1 and TRBJ2-7, with 8 bases aligning to TRBD1. This CDR3 region has 12 residues. The germline gives CDR1 MNHNS, CDR2 SASEGT. Trimming took 5 bases from V and 9 from J; bases not matched to a gene: 6.

The V call is TRBV6-2 or TRBV6-3, the J call TRBJ2-7; 7 bases are shared with TRBD1. The germline gives CDR1 MNHEY, CDR2 SVGEGT. The V and J ends lost 2 bases and 2 bases, in that order; junction bases with no gene match: 3. The CDR3 has 14 amino acids. CDR3 bases: TGTGCCAGCAGTTACCCTGGACAGGCCTACGAGCAGTACTTC. It specifies CASSYPGQAYEQYF.

The J gene is TRBJ1-2, the V gene TRBV18; D gene ambiguous. The CDR3 is 14 residues long. V was cut by 3 bases and J by 7 bases, with 15 bases left in between. Germline V CDR1 and CDR2: KGHSH, LQKENI. DNA for the CDR3: TGTGCCAGCTCACCCCCGGAGCGATCCGTTGGCTACACCTTC. Translated: CASSPPERSVGYTF.

This chain uses TRBV18 with TRBJ2-5; 9 bases align to TRBD2. The CDR3 has 14 residues. Losses at the gene ends were 8 bases for V and 2 bases for J; bases not matched to a gene: 6. Germline loops: CDR1 KGHSH, CDR2 LQKENI. This CDR3 is CASAPAGGQETQYF. CDR3 nucleotide sequence: TGTGCCAGCGCCCCTGCGGGGGGGCAAGAGACCCAGTACTTC.

This clonotype was observed a few times. The V call is TRBV5-4, the J call TRBJ2-7, with D hard to call. CDR1 and CDR2 (germline): SGHNT, YYREEE (reference sequence). V dropped 1 base and J dropped 6 bases, with 11 bases sitting between them. The CDR3 is 13 amino acids. The CDR3 DNA sequence: TGTGCCAGCAGCTTGTCAGGTGGCCGCGAGCAGTACTTC. Translation gives CASSLSGGREQYF.

The chain is built from TRBV7-9 and TRBJ2-2; D is undetermined. Germline lookup yields CDR1 SEHNR and CDR2 FQNEAQ (reference sequence). The CDR3 runs 12 residues. Trimming took off 0 bases at V and 8 bases at J, with 4 bases between the two ends. CDR3 sequence (DNA): TGTGCCAGCAGCTTAGCTTTGGGGGAGCTGTTTTTT. It codes for CASSLALGELFF. Full variable domain (remainder filled in from reference TRBV7-9 and TRBJ2-2): DTGVSQNPRHKITKRGQNVTFRCDPISEHNRLYWYRQTLGQGPEFLTYFQNEAQLEKSRLLSDRFSAERPKGSFSTLEIQRTEQGDSAMYLCASSLALGELFFGEGSRLTVL.

This clonotype was detected a few times. This chain links TRBV7-9 with TRBJ2-1; no clear D. The length of the CDR3 is 14 residues. The germline V gene encodes CDR1 SEHNR and CDR2 FQNEAQ (reference sequence). The V gene lost 1 base and the J gene lost 9 bases, with 13 bases spanning the gap. CDR3 protein: CASSLVAGKGEQFF. As DNA, the CDR3 is TGTGCCAGCAGCTTAGTTGCCGGTAAAGGTGAGCAGTTCTTC. The variable domain in full, with the rest retrieved from reference TRBV7-9 and TRBJ2-1, is DTGVSQNPRHKITKRGQNVTFRCDPISEHNRLYWYRQTLGQGPEFLTYFQNEAQLEKSRLLSDRFSAERPKGSFSTLEIQRTEQGDSAMYLCASSLVAGKGEQFFGPGTRLTVL.

The V gene is TRBV11-3, the J gene TRBJ1-1; perhaps TRBD1 as D (5 bases). Between the trimmed V and J ends, which lost 4 bases and 2 bases, there was a span of 17 bases. CDR1 is SGHNT and CDR2 is YENEEA in the germline V gene. The CDR3 contains 16 residues. The CDR3 DNA follows: TGTGCCAGCAGCTATCCTACCGGGACTGGTAACACTGAAGCTTTCTTT. Its translation: CASSYPTGTGNTEAFF.

V usage is TRBV27 and J usage is TRBJ1-5, with no clear D. This CDR3 is 14 amino acids long. Trimming removed 0 bases from V and 9 bases from J, with 12 bases in between. The V gene's germline CDR1 is MNHEY and CDR2 SMNVEV (reference sequence). In DNA, the CDR3 is TGTGCCAGCAGTTTATCCGGGGTTTATCGGCCCCAGCATTTT. Amino acid sequence: CASSLSGVYRPQHF.

The chain has TRBV7-9 and TRBJ2-3; 9 nucleotides match TRBD2. CDR3 length equals 15 residues. J lost 3 bases, V lost 8 bases, and 9 bases had no gene match. The V gene's germline CDR1 is SEHNR and CDR2 FQNEAQ (reference sequence). DNA for the CDR3: TGTGCCAGCGGGATAAGCGGGGGGCGTACAGATACGCAGTATTTT. This codes for CASGISGGRTDTQYF.

The table lists this clonotype with a few counts. This chain joins TRBV7-2 and TRBJ2-2; 15 positions agree with TRBD2. The germline V gene encodes CDR1 SGHTA and CDR2 FQGNSA. CDR3 length: 16 residues. The J segment lost 6 bases and the V segment lost 5 bases, leaving 4 bases of the junction unmatched. CDR3 loop: CASSLRTSGGAGELFF. In DNA, the CDR3 is TGTGCCAGCAGCCTCCGGACTAGCGGGGGGGCCGGGGAGCTGTTTTTT.

A few counts support this clonotype. The rearrangement links TRBV11-2 to TRBJ2-1; possible D gene TRBD1, 6 bases. The CDR3 covers 14 residues. Looked up from germline, CDR1 is SGHAT and CDR2 is FQNNGV. The V and J ends lost 4 bases and 6 bases respectively, with 13 bases between them. The CDR3 here is CASSYDRIGNEQFF. CDR3 DNA: TGTGCCAGCAGCTATGACAGGATCGGCAATGAGCAGTTCTTC.

This chain joins TRBV20-1 and TRBJ1-1; unclear D gene. This CDR3 contains 14 residues. Germline CDR1 and CDR2: DFQATT and SNEGSKA (reference sequence). V was shortened by 0 bases and J by 0 bases, with 8 bases between the two germline ends. The CDR3 bases are TGCAGTGCTAGAGAGGGCAGCATGAACACTGAAGCTTTCTTT. As protein: CSAREGSMNTEAFF.

The sample holds a few counts of this clonotype. The chain carries TRBV12-3 or TRBV12-4 and TRBJ1-3, with D unclear. The V and J ends lost 5 bases and 4 bases respectively, with 12 bases between them. CDR3 length: 14 amino acids. The CDR3 region has the DNA TGTGCCAGCAGTATTCGGACCGCCGGAAACACCATATATTTT. This encodes CASSIRTAGNTIYF.

The table lists this clonotype with a few counts. A read error may account for a junction end that differs from germline. V and J are TRBV7-7 and TRBJ2-7; D remains unclear. CDR3 length: 13 residues. Germline V gives CDR1 SSHAT, CDR2 FNYEAQ (reference sequence). CDR3 sequence: CASSLFTGYEQYF. CDR3 DNA sequence: TGTGCTAGCAGCTTATTTACCGGCTACGAGCAGTACTTC. Variable domain in full (rest from reference TRBV7-7 and TRBJ2-7): GAGVSQSPRYKVTKRGQDVTLRCDPISSHATLYWYQQALGQGPEFLTYFNYEAQPDKSGLPSDRFSAERPEGSISTLTIQRTEQRDSAMYRCASSLFTGYEQYFGPGTRLTVT.

This clonotype occurred a few times. The rearrangement links TRBV6-1 to TRBJ1-1; a weak D match, TRBD1 (5 bases). Germline assignment: CDR1 MNHNS and CDR2 SASEGT. The CDR3 runs to 14 residues. The V end was cut by 6 bases, the J end by 1 base, with 12 bases between. The CDR3 coding sequence is TGTGCCAGCAGAGTTATCAGGGCGAACACTGAAGCTTTCTTT. It encodes CASRVIRANTEAFF.